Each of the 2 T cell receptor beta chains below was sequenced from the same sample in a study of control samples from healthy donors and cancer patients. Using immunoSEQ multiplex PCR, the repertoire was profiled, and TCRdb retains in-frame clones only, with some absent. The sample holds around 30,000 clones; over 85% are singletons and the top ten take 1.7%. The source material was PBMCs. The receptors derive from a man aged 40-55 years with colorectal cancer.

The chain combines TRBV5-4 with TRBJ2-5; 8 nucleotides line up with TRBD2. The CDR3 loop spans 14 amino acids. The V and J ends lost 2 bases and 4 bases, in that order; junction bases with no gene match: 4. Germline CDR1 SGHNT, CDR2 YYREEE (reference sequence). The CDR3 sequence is CASSLAGAGETQYF. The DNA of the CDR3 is TGTGCCAGCAGCTTAGCGGGGGCGGGAGAGACCCAGTACTTC.

The chain's CDR3 is CASSRRGGTGELFF. The DNA of the CDR3 is TGTGCCAGCAGCCGGAGGGGGGGGACCGGGGAGCTGTTTTTT. The chain combines TRBV3-1 (or the pseudogene TRBV3-2) with TRBJ2-2, with a weak D call TRBD2 (7 bases). V dropped 4 bases and J dropped 5 bases, with 11 bases sitting between them. This CDR3 comprises 14 residues. Germline CDR1 LGHDT, CDR2 YNNKEL (reference sequence).